This note documents a single TCR beta chain sequence. Antigen: not known. Some clones are missing from TCRdb's copy, which holds only in-frame ones; the method was immunoSEQ multiplex PCR. The sample contains about 100,000 clones, around 89% of which appear only once. The CDR3 is made up of 14 amino acids. Per germline, CDR1 SEHNR and CDR2 FQNEAQ (reference sequence). V lost 2 bases and J lost 7; bases outside the gene matches: 7. This record comes from a study of T cell responses to AZD1222 COVID-19 vaccine. Study-wide results and limits: A mostly white British donor set with more females was recruited, and clonal diversity was possibly underestimated. With two AZD1222 doses given, Spike-specific TCR breadth and depth both rose. It was only a handful of AZD1222 recipients who were seropositive at baseline. The study sampled repertoires only after the peak T cell response.

This receptor was obtained from an adult in good health. The sample here was peripheral blood, taken on day 0 of AZD1222 vaccination. This sequence joins TRBV7-9 and TRBJ2-5; 7 bases are shared with TRBD2. In DNA form, the CDR3 reads TGTGCCAGCAGCTTACAGCGGGGAACTGGGACCCAGTACTTC. Amino acids: CASSLQRGTGTQYF. Variable domain in full (rest from reference TRBV7-9 and TRBJ2-5): DTGVSQNPRHKITKRGQNVTFRCDPISEHNRLYWYRQTLGQGPEFLTYFQNEAQLEKSRLLSDRFSAERPKGSFSTLEIQRTEQGDSAMYLCASSLQRGTGTQYFGPGTRLLVL.